Below are 22 T cell receptor beta chains sequenced from a single sample in a study of CD8+CD57+ T cells in acquired aplastic anemia. Genomic DNA constituted the template upon which TCR beta VDJ and CDR3 profiling was performed. MiXCR was run by TCRdb on the reads, yielding one entry per CDR3 protein. The sample yields 150,000 to 200,000 distinct CDR3 sequences, under 50% seen once. CD8+CD57+ cell expansion, shown by flow cytometry, had occurred in the patients selected for sequencing. The specimen sequenced was sorted CD4+, CD8+, or CD8+CD57+ T cells (not recorded which) from PBMCs. The receptors derive from a human donor with aplastic anemia.

This clonotype was observed many times. V is TRBV2 and J is TRBJ1-1; TRBD1 matches 9 bases. The CDR3 contains 15 residues. The trim removed 7 bases at V and 0 bases at J, leaving 6 bases unmatched. The germline V gene has CDR1 SNHLY and CDR2 FYNNEI. The CDR3: CASTPGQGMNTEAFF. As DNA, the CDR3 is TGTGCCAGCACCCCCGGACAGGGGATGAACACTGAAGCTTTCTTT.

This clonotype was counted a few times. DNA of the CDR3: TGTGCCAGCTTAATGGTCGATACGCAGTATTTT. Its protein is CASLMVDTQYF. The chain is built from TRBV2 and TRBJ2-3; no definite D call. Trimming took off 8 bases at V and 6 bases at J, with 9 bases between the two ends. Germline CDR1 is SNHLY and CDR2 is FYNNEI. CDR3 length equals 11 residues.

This clonotype was picked up many times. V and J are TRBV20-1 and TRBJ2-1; D gene unclear. The CDR3 runs to 13 residues. Germline V gives CDR1 DFQATT, CDR2 SNEGSKA (reference sequence). Trimming took 3 bases from V and 2 from J, leaving 8 bases between them. CDR3: CSASIPAYNEQFF. In nucleotides, the CDR3 is TGCAGTGCTAGCATTCCGGCCTACAATGAGCAGTTCTTC.

This chain joins TRBV7-2 and TRBJ1-1; unclear D gene. V was pared by 6 bases and J by 4 bases, with 6 bases between. The length of the CDR3 is 11 residues. Germline loops: CDR1 SGHTA, CDR2 FQGNSA. In DNA form, the CDR3 reads TGTGCCAGCAGTTTTTGCACTGAAGCTTTCTTT. Translating gives CASSFCTEAFF.

This clonotype showed up just a few times. A single base separates this from a much larger clone, so it may be a read error. The chain joins TRBV9 to TRBJ2-2; no clear D gene. The CDR3 consists of 14 residues. Trimming shortened V by 2 bases and J by 6 bases, and 11 bases separated the two germline ends. Germline lookup yields CDR1 SGDLS and CDR2 YYNGEE. In DNA, the CDR3 is TGTGCCAGCAGCGTTAGGCCGGACCCCGGGGAGCTGTTTTTT. Translating gives CASSVRPDPGELFF.

At least ten counts were recorded for this clonotype. The chain carries TRBV6-1 and TRBJ2-1; TRBD1 matches at 9 bases. Germline V CDR1 and CDR2: MNHNS, SASEGT. The CDR3 is made up of 13 amino acids. With V trimmed by 3 bases and J by 8 bases, 2 bases remained unmatched. CDR3 nucleotides: TGTGCCAGCAGTGAGGACAGGGGAGATGAGCAGTTCTTC. Translating gives CASSEDRGDEQFF.

The J gene is TRBJ1-1, the V gene TRBV2; D might be TRBD1 (5 bases). Germline values: CDR1 SNHLY, CDR2 FYNNEI. The CDR3 consists of 13 residues. V lost 6 bases and J 1 base, leaving 9 bases between the germline ends. The CDR3 loop reads CASRGRSNTEAFF. The DNA of the CDR3 is TGTGCCAGCAGGGGACGGTCGAACACTGAAGCTTTCTTT.

This clonotype was counted once. This is likely a read error, given that the CDR3 carries no conserved phenylalanine or tryptophan at its end. The V and J genes are TRBV28 and TRBJ1-6, with TRBD1 identical over 7 bases. Germline assignment: CDR1 MDHEN and CDR2 SYDVKM. The CDR3 has 15 residues. V lost 10 bases, J lost 0 bases, and 6 bases stayed unmatched. CDR3 bases: TGTGCCACAACAGACAGGGTCTCCTATAATTCACCCCTCCACCTT. Protein product: CATTDRVSYNSPLHL.

This clonotype appeared many times. The chain couples TRBV3-1 to TRBJ1-6; D unclear. This CDR3 has 14 amino acids. Trimming shortened V by 8 bases and J by 11 bases, and 19 bases separated the two germline ends. Germline V gene data show CDR1 as LGHDT and CDR2 as YNNKEL (reference sequence). The CDR3 spells CASGPTVAGTPLHF. In nucleotides, the CDR3 is TGTGCCAGCGGCCCAACAGTGGCGGGAACACCCCTCCACTTT.

This clonotype was detected many times. The chain joins TRBV12-1 to TRBJ1-6. TRBV12-1 is a pseudogene locus. The CDR3 totals 13 residues. For the CDR3, the DNA is TGTGCCAGCAGCCTAGGGAGGTTTCGGCCCCTCCACTTT. Translated, it gives CASSLGRFRPLHF.

A remark on this clonotype: A much bigger clone sits one base away, suggesting this may be a read error. The J gene is TRBJ1-2, the V gene TRBV6-5, with D hard to call. V was clipped by 10 bases and J by 12 bases, with 15 bases between them. Germline values: CDR1 MNHEY, CDR2 SVGAGI. This CDR3 is 10 amino acids long. DNA of the CDR3: TGTGCCATCAGCCCCTCCGGAAACACCTTC. This translates into CAISPSGNTF.

The chain uses TRBV20-1 and TRBJ2-3; 9 bases fit TRBD2. The CDR3 covers 17 residues. V was clipped by 3 bases and J by 3 bases; unmatched bases: 13. The germline V gene encodes CDR1 DFQATT and CDR2 SNEGSKA (reference sequence). The CDR3 DNA follows: TGCAGTGCTAGGACAGGAGCGGCGGGAGGGCCAACAGATACGCAGTATTTT. Protein sequence: CSARTGAAGGPTDTQYF.

This clonotype appeared many times. CDR3 loop: CASSPEGGSNQPQHF. As DNA, the CDR3 is TGTGCCAGCAGCCCCGAGGGGGGAAGCAATCAGCCCCAGCATTTT. V is TRBV7-9 and J is TRBJ1-5; tentatively, D is TRBD1 (6 bases). CDR1 is SEHNR and CDR2 is FQNEAQ in the germline V gene (reference sequence). This CDR3 contains 15 residues. Trimming pared 5 bases from V and 1 base from J, leaving 12 bases between.

The chain recombines TRBV5-6 with TRBJ2-7; D might be TRBD2 (5 bases). With 4 bases removed from V and 3 bases from J, the gap between germline ends came to 8 bases. Germline V CDR1 and CDR2: SGHDT, YYEEEE. The CDR3 has 12 amino acids. Here the CDR3 DNA reads TGTGCCAGCAGCCGAGACTACTACGAGCAGTACTTC. Its translation is CASSRDYYEQYF.

This chain's CDR3 is CSALNRGEVTEAFF. CDR3 bases: TGCAGTGCCCTCAACAGGGGAGAGGTCACTGAAGCTTTCTTT. The chain couples TRBV20-1 to TRBJ1-1; 7 bases match TRBD1. CDR3 size: 14 residues. After removal of 6 bases from V and 4 bases from J, the junction contained 11 bases not matched to a gene. Per the germline V gene, CDR1 is DFQATT and CDR2 is SNEGSKA (reference sequence).

The chain is built from TRBV15 and TRBJ2-2; 9 nucleotides line up with TRBD1. V lost 9 bases to trimming and J lost 5 bases; unmatched junction nucleotides: 7. Germline assignment: CDR1 LNHNV and CDR2 YYDKDF (reference sequence). This CDR3 is built from 14 residues. This chain's CDR3 is CATRGQGWTGELFF. CDR3 bases: TGTGCCACAAGAGGACAGGGGTGGACCGGGGAGCTGTTTTTT. The full variable domain, in which reference TRBV15 and TRBJ2-2 provide the parts outside the CDR3, is DAMVIQNPRYQVTQFGKPVTLSCSQTLNHNVMYWYQQKSSQAPKLLFHYYDKDFNNEADTPDNFQSRRPNTSFCFLDIRSPGLGDTAMYLCATRGQGWTGELFFGEGSRLTVL.

This clonotype was counted ten times or more. The V gene is TRBV16, the J gene TRBJ2-7; 10 nucleotides agree with TRBD1. With 2 bases clipped from V and 6 bases from J, the junction kept 7 bases outside the gene matches. There are 15 residues in the CDR3. Germline values: CDR1 KGHSY, CDR2 FQNENV. The CDR3 coding sequence is TGTGCCAGCAGCCAACCCGACAGGGGGCAAGGCGAGCAGTACTTC. Translation gives CASSQPDRGQGEQYF.

The chain uses TRBV12-3 or TRBV12-4 and TRBJ1-4; a weak D match, TRBD1 (6 bases). V shed 5 bases and J shed 2 bases, with 30 bases lying between them. The CDR3 is made up of 21 amino acids. The CDR3 region has the DNA TGTGCCAGCAGTCCCGCGGGGCGGGGGGCCTACGAGCATTCCACTAATGAAAAACTGTTTTTT. Protein: CASSPAGRGAYEHSTNEKLFF.

This clonotype was seen only a few times. The chain couples TRBV29-1 to TRBJ1-2; possible D gene TRBD1, 6 bases. The V gene's germline CDR1 is SQVTM and CDR2 ANQGSEA. The CDR3 sequence is 11 residues long. Between the trimmed V and J ends, which lost 7 bases and 7 bases, there was a span of 13 bases. The CDR3 loop is CSGGGQLGYTF. The CDR3 nucleotides are TGCAGCGGAGGGGGGCAGCTTGGCTACACCTTC.

This clonotype was counted ten times or more. The V call is TRBV5-1, the J call TRBJ2-5; 7 bases are a match to TRBD2. CDR3 length: 12 residues. Germline CDR1 and CDR2: SGHRS and YFSETQ. Trimming took 6 bases from V and 1 from J; bases not matched to a gene: 0. The CDR3 reads CASTGGQETQYF. The CDR3 DNA reads TGCGCCAGCACGGGGGGCCAAGAGACCCAGTACTTC.

CDR3 region: CASSTVQGLDTQYF. CDR3 DNA sequence: TGTGCCAGCAGTACCGTACAGGGGTTAGATACGCAGTATTTT. V is TRBV12-3 or TRBV12-4 and J is TRBJ2-3, with 7 bases that match TRBD1. The length of the CDR3 is 14 residues. V shed 5 bases, J shed 5 bases, and the junction held 7 bases outside the gene matches.

This clonotype was recorded many times. The chain has TRBV6-1 and TRBJ1-2; the D gene is possibly TRBD1 (5 bases). This CDR3 region has 14 residues. CDR1 MNHNS and CDR2 SASEGT come from the germline V gene. V was shortened by 4 bases and J by 3 bases, with 12 bases between the two germline ends. The DNA for the CDR3 is TGTGCCAGCAGTGTACGAACAGGCGACTATGGCTACACCTTC. It encodes CASSVRTGDYGYTF.